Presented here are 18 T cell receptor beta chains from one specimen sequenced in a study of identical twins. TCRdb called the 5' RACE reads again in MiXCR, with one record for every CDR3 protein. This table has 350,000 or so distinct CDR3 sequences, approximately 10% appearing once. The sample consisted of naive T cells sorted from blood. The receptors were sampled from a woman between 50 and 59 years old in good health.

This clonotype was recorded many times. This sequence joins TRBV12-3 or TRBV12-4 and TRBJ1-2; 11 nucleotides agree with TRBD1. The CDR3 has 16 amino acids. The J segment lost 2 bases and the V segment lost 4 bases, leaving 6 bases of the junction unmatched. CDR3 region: CASSSRTGGRNYGYTF. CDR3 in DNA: TGTGCCAGCAGTTCCCGGACAGGGGGCCGGAACTATGGCTACACCTTC.

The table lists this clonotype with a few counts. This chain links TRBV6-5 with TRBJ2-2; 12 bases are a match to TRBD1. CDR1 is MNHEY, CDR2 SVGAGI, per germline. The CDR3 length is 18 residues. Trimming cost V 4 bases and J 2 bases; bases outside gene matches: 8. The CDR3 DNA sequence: TGTGCCAGCAGTTCCCCTACCGGGACAGGGGGCAACACCGGGGAGCTGTTTTTT. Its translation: CASSSPTGTGGNTGELFF.

The CDR3 DNA reads as TGCGCCAGCAGCTTGGGTGGAGCCCAAGAGACCCAGTACTTC. This translates into CASSLGGAQETQYF. The chain combines TRBV5-1 with TRBJ2-5; D is unclear. With 0 bases removed from V and 1 base from J, the gap between germline ends came to 7 bases. Per the germline V gene, CDR1 is SGHRS and CDR2 is YFSETQ. CDR3 size: 14 residues.

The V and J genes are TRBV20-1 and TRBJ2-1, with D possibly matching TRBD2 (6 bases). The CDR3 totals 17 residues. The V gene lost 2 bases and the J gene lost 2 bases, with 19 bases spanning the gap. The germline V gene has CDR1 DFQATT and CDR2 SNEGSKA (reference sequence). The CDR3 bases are TGCAGTGCTAGACAACCGCTTAAGTGGGAGGCCTACAATGAGCAGTTCTTC. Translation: CSARQPLKWEAYNEQFF.

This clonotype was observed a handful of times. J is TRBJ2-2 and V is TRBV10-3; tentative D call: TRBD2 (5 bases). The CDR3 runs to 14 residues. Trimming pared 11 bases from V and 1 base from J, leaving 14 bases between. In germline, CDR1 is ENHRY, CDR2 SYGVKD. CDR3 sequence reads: CASAGGENTGELFF. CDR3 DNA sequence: TGTGCCTCCGCGGGTGGGGAGAACACCGGGGAGCTGTTTTTT.

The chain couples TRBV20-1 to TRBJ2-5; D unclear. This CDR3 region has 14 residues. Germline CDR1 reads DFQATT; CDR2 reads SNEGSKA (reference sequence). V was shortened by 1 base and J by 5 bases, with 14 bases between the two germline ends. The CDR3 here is CSARGPGFGETQYF. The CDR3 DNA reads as TGCAGTGCTAGAGGGCCTGGGTTCGGGGAGACCCAGTACTTC.

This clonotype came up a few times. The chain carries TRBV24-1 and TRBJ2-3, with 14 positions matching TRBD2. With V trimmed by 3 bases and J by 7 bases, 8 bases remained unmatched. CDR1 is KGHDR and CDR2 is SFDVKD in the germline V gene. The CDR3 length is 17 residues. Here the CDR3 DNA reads TGTGCCACCAGTGATCCGGGACTAGCGGGAGTAACAAATACGCAGTATTTT. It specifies CATSDPGLAGVTNTQYF.

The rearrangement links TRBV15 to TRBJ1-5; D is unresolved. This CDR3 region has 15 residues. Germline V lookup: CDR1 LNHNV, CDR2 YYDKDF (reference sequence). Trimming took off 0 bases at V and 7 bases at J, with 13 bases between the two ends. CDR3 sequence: CATSRDTRGDQPQHF. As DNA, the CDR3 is TGTGCCACCAGCAGAGATACCCGGGGTGACCAGCCCCAGCATTTT.

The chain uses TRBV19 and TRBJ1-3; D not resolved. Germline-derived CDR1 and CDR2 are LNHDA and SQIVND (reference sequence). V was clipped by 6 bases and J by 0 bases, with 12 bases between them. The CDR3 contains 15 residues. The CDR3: CASRWNPSSGNTIYF. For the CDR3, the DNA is TGTGCCAGTAGGTGGAACCCGAGCTCTGGAAACACCATATATTTT.

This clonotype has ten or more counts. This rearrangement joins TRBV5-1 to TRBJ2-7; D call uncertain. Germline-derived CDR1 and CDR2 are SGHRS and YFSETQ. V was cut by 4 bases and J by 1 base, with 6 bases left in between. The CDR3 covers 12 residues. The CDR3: CASSLVSYEQYF. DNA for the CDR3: TGCGCCAGCAGCCTAGTGTCCTACGAGCAGTACTTC.

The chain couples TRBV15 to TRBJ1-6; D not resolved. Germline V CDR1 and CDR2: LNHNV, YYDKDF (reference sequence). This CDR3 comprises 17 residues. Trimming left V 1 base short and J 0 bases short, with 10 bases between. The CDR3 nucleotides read TGTGCCACCAGCAGAGGGGCGGGGAGCTCCTATAATTCACCCCTCCACTTT. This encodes CATSRGAGSSYNSPLHF.

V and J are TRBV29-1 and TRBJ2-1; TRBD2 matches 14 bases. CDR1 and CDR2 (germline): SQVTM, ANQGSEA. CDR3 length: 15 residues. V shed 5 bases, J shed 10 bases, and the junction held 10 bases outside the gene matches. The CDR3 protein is CSVFNTGTSGREQFF. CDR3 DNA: TGCAGCGTTTTTAACACCGGGACTAGCGGGAGAGAGCAGTTCTTC.

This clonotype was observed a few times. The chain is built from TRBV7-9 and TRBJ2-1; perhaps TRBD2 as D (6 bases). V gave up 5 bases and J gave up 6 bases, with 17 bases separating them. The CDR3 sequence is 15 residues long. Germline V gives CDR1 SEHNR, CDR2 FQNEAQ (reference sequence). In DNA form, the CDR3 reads TGTGCCAGCAGCCTTCCGGCTAGCGTGGCCAATGAGCAGTTCTTC. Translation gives CASSLPASVANEQFF.

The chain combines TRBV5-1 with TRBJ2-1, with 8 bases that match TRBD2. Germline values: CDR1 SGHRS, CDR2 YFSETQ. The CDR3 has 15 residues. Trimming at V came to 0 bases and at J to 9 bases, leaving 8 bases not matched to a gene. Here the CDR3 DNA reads TGCGCCAGCAGCTTGGTCCCCGTAGCGGGAAGTGAGCAGTTCTTC. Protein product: CASSLVPVAGSEQFF.

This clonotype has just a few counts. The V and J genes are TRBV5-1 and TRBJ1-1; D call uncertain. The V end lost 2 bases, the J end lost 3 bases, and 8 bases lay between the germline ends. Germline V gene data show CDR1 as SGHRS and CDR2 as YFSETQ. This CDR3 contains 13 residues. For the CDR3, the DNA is TGCGCCAGCAGCTTTAATTCAGACACTGAAGCTTTCTTT. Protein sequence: CASSFNSDTEAFF.

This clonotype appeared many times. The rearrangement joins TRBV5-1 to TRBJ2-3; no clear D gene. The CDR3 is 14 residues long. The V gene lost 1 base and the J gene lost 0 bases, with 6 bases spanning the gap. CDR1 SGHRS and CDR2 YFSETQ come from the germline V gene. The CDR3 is CASSLRASTDTQYF. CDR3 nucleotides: TGCGCCAGCAGCTTGCGGGCTAGCACAGATACGCAGTATTTT.

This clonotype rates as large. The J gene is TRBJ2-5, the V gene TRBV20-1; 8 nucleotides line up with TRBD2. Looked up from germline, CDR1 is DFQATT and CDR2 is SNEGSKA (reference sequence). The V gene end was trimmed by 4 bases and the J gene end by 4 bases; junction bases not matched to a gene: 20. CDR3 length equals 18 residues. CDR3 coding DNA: TGCAGTGCTAAAGTAGGAGTTGGGAGCGGGAGTATGATAGAGACCCAGTACTTC. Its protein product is CSAKVGVGSGSMIETQYF.

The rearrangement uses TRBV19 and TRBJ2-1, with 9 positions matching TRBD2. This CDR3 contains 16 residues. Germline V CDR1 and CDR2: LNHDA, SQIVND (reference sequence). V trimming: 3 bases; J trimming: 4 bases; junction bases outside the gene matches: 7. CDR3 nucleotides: TGTGCCAGTAGTATCTCGTCTAGCGGGGTTTACAATGAGCAGTTCTTC. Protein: CASSISSSGVYNEQFF.